The next 3 T cell receptor beta chains were all read from a single sample in a study of memory CD4+ T cells and cytomegalovirus serostatus. Only in-frame clones appear in the TCRdb table, and some are missing; sequencing was by immunoSEQ multiplex PCR. The sample includes some 60,000 clones, around three quarters of them seen just once. The sort gate was single viable CD3+CD4+CD8-CD45RO+ cells for memory CD4+ T cells. The specimen sequenced was memory CD4+ T cells from blood. Receptors were obtained from an adult in good health and CMV-seropositive.

This chain uses TRBV14 with TRBJ1-2; D not certain. Looked up from germline, CDR1 is SGHDN and CDR2 is FVKESK. The CDR3 loop spans 13 amino acids. Deletions cut 2 bases from V and 7 bases from J, with 11 bases between. CDR3 protein: CASSQSWHGGYTF. For the CDR3, the DNA is TGTGCCAGCAGCCAATCATGGCATGGTGGCTACACCTTC.

This chain links TRBV2 with TRBJ1-2, with 8 bases that match TRBD1. With V trimmed by 9 bases and J by 5 bases, 8 bases remained unmatched. The CDR3 spans 13 residues. Looked up from germline, CDR1 is SNHLY and CDR2 is FYNNEI. CDR3 in amino acids: CARDREGSYGYTF. The DNA of the CDR3 is TGTGCCAGGGACAGGGAAGGGAGTTATGGCTACACCTTC.

The V and J genes are TRBV7-9 and TRBJ2-5; 8 bases match TRBD2. The CDR3 is made up of 12 amino acids. CDR1 is SEHNR, CDR2 FQNEAQ, per germline (reference sequence). The CDR3 spells CAGTRNQETQYF. The CDR3 DNA is TGTGCAGGGACTAGAAACCAAGAGACCCAGTACTTC.